These 30 T cell receptor beta chains were sequenced from one sample in a study of PD-L1 blockade in urothelial cancer. Documented time point: peripheral blood 6 weeks after treatment start. Some clones are missing from TCRdb's copy, which holds only in-frame ones; the method was immunoSEQ multiplex PCR. Among about 30,000 clones listed, around 80% were seen once. The sequences come from PBMCs, collected around atezolizumab (anti-PD-L1) treatment. These receptors came from a man between 70 and 80 years old with urothelial cancer.

The chain joins TRBV2 to TRBJ1-1, with 7 bases aligning to TRBD1. With 11 bases clipped from V and 5 bases from J, the junction kept 8 bases outside the gene matches. Germline loops: CDR1 SNHLY, CDR2 FYNNEI. The CDR3 runs to 12 residues. The CDR3 nucleotides are TGTGCCGGCGGGAGGGGGCGTACTGAAGCTTTCTTT. It encodes CAGGRGRTEAFF.

V and J are TRBV5-1 and TRBJ2-7; TRBD2 matches 11 bases. The CDR3 spans 15 residues. Germline V lookup: CDR1 SGHRS, CDR2 YFSETQ. Trimming took 4 bases from V and 5 from J; bases not matched to a gene: 8. The CDR3 protein is CASSARLAGYNEQYF. The CDR3 DNA sequence: TGCGCCAGCAGCGCCCGACTAGCGGGGTACAACGAGCAGTACTTC.

The V gene is TRBV5-5, the J gene TRBJ1-1; TRBD1 aligns across 8 bases. The CDR3 is 15 residues long. CDR1 is SGHKS, CDR2 YYEKEE, per germline (reference sequence). J lost 4 bases, V lost 0 bases, and 5 bases had no gene match. The DNA of the CDR3 is TGTGCCAGCAGCTTGGCTGCAGGGGGCGGCACTGAAGCTTTCTTT. Protein product: CASSLAAGGGTEAFF. Full variable domain (rest looked up from reference TRBV5-5 and TRBJ1-1): DAGVTQSPTHLIKTRGQQVTLRCSPISGHKSVSWYQQVLGQGPQFIFQYYEKEERGRGNFPDRFSARQFPNYSSELNVNALLLGDSALYLCASSLAAGGGTEAFFGQGTRLTVV.

The V call is TRBV6-6, the J call TRBJ1-5, with 9 bases that match TRBD1. Germline V gene sequence: CDR1 MNHNY, CDR2 SVGAGI (reference sequence). The CDR3 has 15 amino acids. V gave up 6 bases and J gave up 3 bases; unmatched junction bases: 6. In DNA form, the CDR3 reads TGTGCCAGCAGCCCTAGACAGGGGGACAATCAGCCCCAGCATTTT. Amino acid sequence: CASSPRQGDNQPQHF.

This sequence joins TRBV5-8 and TRBJ1-2; D is unclear. V was trimmed by 4 bases and J by 8 bases, leaving 21 bases between them. CDR1 and CDR2 (germline): SGHTS, YDEGEE. The CDR3 loop spans 15 amino acids. The CDR3: CASSITNAPSRGYTF. Written as DNA, the CDR3 is TGTGCCAGCAGCATTACGAACGCCCCTTCTAGGGGCTACACCTTC.

This rearrangement joins TRBV7-2 to TRBJ1-5; 10 nucleotides agree with TRBD1. The CDR3 extends over 15 amino acids. CDR1 and CDR2 (germline): SGHTA, FQGNSA. With 1 base clipped from V and 5 bases from J, the junction kept 2 bases outside the gene matches. The CDR3 DNA sequence: TGTGCCAGCAGCTTAGTGGGGACAGGGGATCAGCCCCAGCATTTT. Residues: CASSLVGTGDQPQHF. Supplemented by reference TRBV7-2 and TRBJ1-5, the full variable domain reads GAGVSQSPSNKVTEKGKDVELRCDPISGHTALYWYRQSLGQGLEFLIYFQGNSAPDKSGLPSDRFSAERTGGSVSTLTIQRTQQEDSAVYLCASSLVGTGDQPQHFGDGTRLSIL.

This clone has just a few counts. The gene calls are TRBV6-1 and TRBJ2-7; D unclear. Per the germline V gene, CDR1 is MNHNS and CDR2 is SASEGT. Deletions cut 4 bases from V and 5 bases from J, with 12 bases between. The CDR3 runs to 13 residues. CDR3: CASSVRRTDEQYF. In DNA form, the CDR3 reads TGTGCCAGCAGTGTACGACGTACAGACGAGCAGTACTTC.

The CDR3 coding sequence is TGCAGCGTCTCCCGGACAGGGACCAAGACCCAGTACTTC. It specifies CSVSRTGTKTQYF. The genes are TRBV29-1 and TRBJ2-5; TRBD1 agrees at 8 bases. Germline CDR1 and CDR2: SQVTM and ANQGSEA. There are 13 residues in the CDR3. V gave up 6 bases and J gave up 6 bases; unmatched junction bases: 9.

This chain joins TRBV27 and TRBJ2-1, with 11 bases lining up with TRBD2. V dropped 5 bases and J dropped 6; count of bases not matched to a gene: 18. Germline V gene data show CDR1 as MNHEY and CDR2 as SMNVEV (reference sequence). This CDR3 is 19 amino acids long. The DNA of the CDR3 is TGTGCCAGCAGTCCAAACCCAATGAACCGACTAGCGGGGAGCAATGAGCAGTTCTTC. Its translation is CASSPNPMNRLAGSNEQFF.

The chain has TRBV10-3 and TRBJ2-1, with TRBD1 matching 8 bases. This CDR3 region has 13 residues. V dropped 2 bases and J dropped 15; count of bases not matched to a gene: 9. Germline V gene sequence: CDR1 ENHRY, CDR2 SYGVKD. The CDR3 nucleotides read TGTGCCATCAGTGAGGGACAGGGATTCGAGGGGTTCTTC. Amino acids: CAISEGQGFEGFF.

The chain has TRBV29-1 and TRBJ2-3; the match to TRBD2 covers 14 bases. CDR3 length: 17 residues. Germline V CDR1 and CDR2: SQVTM, ANQGSEA. V lost 0 bases, J lost 1 base, and 3 bases stayed unmatched. The CDR3 protein is CSVEEPGLAGGTDTQYF. For the CDR3, the DNA is TGCAGCGTTGAAGAACCGGGACTAGCGGGGGGCACAGATACGCAGTATTTT.

This rearrangement joins TRBV28 to TRBJ1-5; 7 bases fit TRBD1. The CDR3 consists of 16 residues. Germline values: CDR1 MDHEN, CDR2 SYDVKM. V dropped 1 base and J dropped 6; count of bases not matched to a gene: 9. In DNA form, the CDR3 reads TGTGCCAGCAGTTTATTTCAGGGGGATCGTAGTCAGCCCCAGCATTTT. It specifies CASSLFQGDRSQPQHF.

The chain links TRBV7-2 to TRBJ1-2; D call uncertain. From germline, CDR1 is SGHTA and CDR2 FQGNSA. V lost 8 bases and J lost 4, with 11 bases in between. This CDR3 region has 12 residues. CDR3 sequence (DNA): TGTGCCAGCGAGGGCGGAGGCTATGGCTACACCTTC. It encodes CASEGGGYGYTF. Complete variable domain (other parts from reference TRBV7-2 and TRBJ1-2): GAGVSQSPSNKVTEKGKDVELRCDPISGHTALYWYRQSLGQGLEFLIYFQGNSAPDKSGLPSDRFSAERTGGSVSTLTIQRTQQEDSAVYLCASEGGGYGYTFGSGTRLTVV.

This sequence joins TRBV20-1 and TRBJ1-1; 7 bases fit TRBD1. The germline V gene has CDR1 DFQATT and CDR2 SNEGSKA (reference sequence). CDR3 length equals 11 residues. V was pared by 5 bases and J by 5 bases, with 2 bases of the junction left unmatched. The CDR3 reads CSAEDRTEAFF. The DNA of the CDR3 is TGCAGTGCTGAGGACAGGACTGAAGCTTTCTTT.

The rearrangement links TRBV4-3 to TRBJ2-3, with D uncertain. The V end was cut by 0 bases, the J end by 5 bases, with 27 bases between. The CDR3 spans 20 residues. CDR1 and CDR2 from the germline V gene are LGHNA and YSLEER. The CDR3 sequence: CASSQDAPSSVPMVVDTQYF. The CDR3 DNA reads TGCGCCAGCAGCCAAGATGCTCCGTCGAGCGTCCCTATGGTTGTAGATACGCAGTATTTT.

The genes are TRBV4-1 and TRBJ1-2; 7 bases map to TRBD1. This CDR3 contains 15 residues. J was trimmed by 8 bases and V by 3 bases; bases with no gene match: 12. The germline V gene encodes CDR1 MGHRA and CDR2 YSYEKL. The CDR3 protein is CASSQPDRLLYGYTF. In nucleotides, the CDR3 is TGCGCCAGCAGCCAGCCGGACAGGCTATTATACGGCTACACCTTC.

This rearrangement joins TRBV5-1 to TRBJ1-1; 7 bases map to TRBD1. Germline V lookup: CDR1 SGHRS, CDR2 YFSETQ. J was trimmed by 1 base and V by 3 bases; bases with no gene match: 6. This CDR3 region has 15 residues. The CDR3 protein is CASSSAGTANTEAFF. DNA of the CDR3: TGCGCCAGCAGCTCCGCTGGGACAGCGAACACTGAAGCTTTCTTT.

CDR3 sequence reads: CASSPPQGVVGNEQFF. CDR3 in DNA: TGTGCCAGCTCACCACCACAGGGGGTGGTAGGCAATGAGCAGTTCTTC. The chain uses TRBV18 and TRBJ2-1, with TRBD1 matching 8 bases. Germline assignment: CDR1 KGHSH and CDR2 LQKENI. CDR3 length equals 16 residues. J gave up 6 bases and V 0 bases, and 7 bases lay outside the gene matches. The full variable domain, in which reference TRBV18 and TRBJ2-1 provide the parts outside the CDR3, is NAGVMQNPRHLVRRRGQEARLRCSPMKGHSHVYWYRQLPEEGLKFMVYLQKENIIDESGMPKERFSAEFPKEGPSILRIQQVVRGDSAAYFCASSPPQGVVGNEQFFGPGTRLTVL.

This clone was seen a few times. V gene TRBV9 combines with J gene TRBJ2-2; TRBD2 aligns across 8 bases. With 2 bases clipped from V and 6 bases from J, the junction kept 6 bases outside the gene matches. CDR1 is SGDLS, CDR2 YYNGEE, per germline. The CDR3 consists of 15 residues. CDR3 bases: TGTGCCAGCAGCGTGGGCGGGGGGTCCCCCGGGGAGCTGTTTTTT. Its protein product is CASSVGGGSPGELFF.

The chain uses TRBV4-1 and TRBJ2-7; D call uncertain. V lost 6 bases to trimming and J lost 6 bases, with 15 bases between them. Per germline, CDR1 MGHRA and CDR2 YSYEKL. The CDR3 consists of 13 residues. The CDR3 reads CASSYLVLSEQYF. The CDR3, as DNA: TGCGCCAGCAGTTATTTAGTGTTGAGCGAGCAGTACTTC.

This sequence joins TRBV7-9 and TRBJ2-7, with 11 bases that match TRBD2. V was pared by 0 bases and J by 3 bases, with 4 bases of the junction left unmatched. This CDR3 contains 16 residues. Looked up from germline, CDR1 is SEHNR and CDR2 is FQNEAQ (reference sequence). CDR3 in DNA: TGTGCCAGCAGCTTAGCCCTAGCGGGGGGACTCTACGAGCAGTACTTC. Residues: CASSLALAGGLYEQYF. The full variable domain, in which reference TRBV7-9 and TRBJ2-7 provide the parts outside the CDR3, is DTGVSQNPRHKITKRGQNVTFRCDPISEHNRLYWYRQTLGQGPEFLTYFQNEAQLEKSRLLSDRFSAERPKGSFSTLEIQRTEQGDSAMYLCASSLALAGGLYEQYFGPGTRLTVT.

The chain uses TRBV7-3 and TRBJ2-7, with 8 positions matching TRBD2. Losses at the gene ends were 4 bases for V and 6 bases for J; bases not matched to a gene: 5. CDR1 is SGHTA and CDR2 is FQGTGA in the germline V gene. CDR3 length: 13 residues. Here the CDR3 reads CASSSGRAGEQYF. The DNA for the CDR3 is TGTGCCAGCAGCTCCGGGAGGGCCGGCGAGCAGTACTTC. Together with reference TRBV7-3 and TRBJ2-7, the CDR3 gives the full variable domain: GAGVSQTPSNKVTEKGKYVELRCDPISGHTALYWYRQSLGQGPEFLIYFQGTGAADDSGLPNDRFFAVRPEGSVSTLKIQRTERGDSAVYLCASSSGRAGEQYFGPGTRLTVT.

The chain employs TRBV7-9 and TRBJ2-5; maybe TRBD1 (5 bases). The CDR3 is 16 amino acids. The germline V and J ends were trimmed by 3 bases and 3 bases, with 17 bases remaining between them. CDR1 SEHNR and CDR2 FQNEAQ come from the germline V gene (reference sequence). Here the CDR3 reads CASSFNRALREETQYF. The CDR3 DNA sequence: TGTGCCAGCAGCTTCAATCGGGCACTCAGGGAAGAGACCCAGTACTTC.

The gene calls are TRBV7-9 and TRBJ1-5; D is perhaps TRBD1 (5 bases). The CDR3 has 16 residues. Looked up from germline, CDR1 is SEHNR and CDR2 is FQNEAQ (reference sequence). V was clipped by 1 base and J by 4 bases, with 14 bases between them. Here the CDR3 reads CASSLGSGRSNQPQHF. The CDR3 DNA reads TGTGCCAGCAGCTTAGGGTCAGGGCGGAGTAATCAGCCCCAGCATTTT.

The rearrangement uses TRBV6-6 and TRBJ1-2; 9 nucleotides match TRBD1. The CDR3 covers 15 residues. Trimming took 0 bases from V and 6 from J; bases not matched to a gene: 5. CDR1 is MNHNY, CDR2 SVGAGI, per germline (reference sequence). The CDR3 sequence is CASSYSDRGKDGYTF. For the CDR3, the DNA is TGTGCCAGCAGTTACTCGGACAGGGGAAAGGATGGCTACACCTTC.

The chain uses TRBV7-2 and TRBJ2-5; D is perhaps TRBD2 (6 bases). The CDR3 spans 14 residues. The germline gives CDR1 SGHTA, CDR2 FQGNSA. The germline V and J ends were trimmed by 3 bases and 1 base, with 9 bases remaining between them. The CDR3 is CASSFPGLQETQYF. The CDR3 DNA is TGTGCCAGCAGCTTCCCGGGACTCCAAGAGACCCAGTACTTC.

DNA of the CDR3: TGTGCCAGTAGTCCGGGGACTAAGGGGTATGAGCAGTTCTTC. Protein: CASSPGTKGYEQFF. This chain uses TRBV19 with TRBJ2-1; 7 bases match TRBD2. The V gene's germline CDR1 is LNHDA and CDR2 SQIVND (reference sequence). Trimming removed 5 bases from V and 8 bases from J; junction bases left unmatched: 9. CDR3 length: 14 amino acids.

The rearrangement uses TRBV9 and TRBJ1-1; D unresolved. Looked up from germline, CDR1 is SGDLS and CDR2 is YYNGEE. The CDR3 has 15 amino acids. Trimming took 1 base from V and 0 from J, leaving 10 bases between them. Here the CDR3 DNA reads TGTGCCAGCAGCGTAAGTTCACAGCTGAACACTGAAGCTTTCTTT. Translating gives CASSVSSQLNTEAFF.

J is TRBJ2-3 and V is TRBV27; TRBD2 matches at 7 bases. From germline, CDR1 is MNHEY and CDR2 SMNVEV (reference sequence). The V segment lost 4 bases and the J segment 2 bases; nucleotides outside the gene matches: 6. The CDR3 has 15 amino acids. The DNA of the CDR3 is TGTGCCAGCAGTTATGCGGGAGTGAACACAGATACGCAGTATTTT. Translated, it gives CASSYAGVNTDTQYF.

The chain links TRBV6-6 to TRBJ1-1; TRBD1 matches at 7 bases. Germline V gives CDR1 MNHNY, CDR2 SVGAGI (reference sequence). The CDR3 has 13 residues. Losses at the gene ends were 8 bases for V and 1 base for J; bases not matched to a gene: 4. The CDR3 loop is CASLGGWNTEAFF. The CDR3 nucleotides are TGTGCCAGCTTAGGGGGCTGGAACACTGAAGCTTTCTTT.